This T cell receptor beta chain was observed in a study of T cell changes during pregnancy in multiple sclerosis. Produced via immunoSEQ multiplex PCR; TCRdb's table is partial and in-frame only. The sample has fewer than 90,000 clones, 93% seen once; the top ten hold 1.1% to 1.5%. CDR1 and CDR2 from the germline V gene are MGHRA and YSYEKL. Trimming left V 3 bases short and J 4 bases short, with 15 bases between. CDR3 length: 15 residues. The sample here was peripheral blood, taken in the third trimester of pregnancy. The source is a female donor in good health, enrolled as a control in a pregnancy study. The J gene is TRBJ2-5, the V gene TRBV4-1; D perhaps matches TRBD1 (5 bases). The CDR3 spells CASSQGPTWGETQYF. The CDR3 region has the DNA TGCGCCAGCAGCCAGGGGCCAACATGGGGAGAGACCCAGTACTTC.